The 30 T cell receptor beta chains below come from one sample, sequenced in a study of cytomegalovirus exposure and HLA in healthy donors. The PCR used 60 Vbeta and 13 Jbeta primers. The method was immunoSEQ multiplex PCR; TCRdb's version includes in-frame clones alone and lacks a portion of them. The sample has about 120,000 clones, about 68% seen once. The sequencing input was PBMCs. These receptors were collected from a woman between 45 and 60 years old in good health and CMV-seropositive.

In its sample, this clone was seen once. The rearrangement joins TRBV5-1 to TRBJ2-7, with 10 bases matching TRBD2. The CDR3 length is 14 residues. V lost 2 bases, J lost 3 bases, and 2 bases stayed unmatched. Germline CDR1 reads SGHRS; CDR2 reads YFSETQ. Here the CDR3 DNA reads TGCGCCAGCAGCTTCGGACTAGCGGTCTACGAGCAGTACTTC. Translating it yields CASSFGLAVYEQYF. Using reference TRBV5-1 and TRBJ2-7 for the parts outside the CDR3, the full variable domain is KAGVTQTPRYLIKTRGQQVTLSCSPISGHRSVSWYQQTPGQGLQFLFEYFSETQRNKGNFPGRFSGRQFSNSRSEMNVSTLELGDSALYLCASSFGLAVYEQYFGPGTRLTVT.

J is TRBJ1-4 and V is TRBV13; D unresolved. The CDR3 has 15 amino acids. V gave up 2 bases and J gave up 1 base, with 8 bases separating them. Per the germline V gene, CDR1 is PRHDT and CDR2 is FYEKMQ (reference sequence). CDR3: CASSLWGGTNEKLFF. Written as DNA, the CDR3 is TGTGCCAGCAGCTTATGGGGAGGAACTAATGAAAAACTGTTTTTT.

The chain uses TRBV27 and TRBJ2-7; 8 positions match TRBD1. Trimming removed 6 bases from V and 2 bases from J; junction bases left unmatched: 9. Germline V lookup: CDR1 MNHEY, CDR2 SMNVEV (reference sequence). CDR3 length: 15 amino acids. The CDR3 protein is CASSNAAGGPYEQYF. Here the CDR3 DNA reads TGTGCCAGCAGCAATGCCGCAGGGGGCCCCTACGAGCAGTACTTC.

In DNA, the CDR3 is TGTGCCAGCAGCTTACTCCGGGACAGGGTCTACACCTTC. As protein: CASSLLRDRVYTF. The rearrangement uses TRBV7-9 and TRBJ1-2, with 9 bases fitting TRBD1. CDR3 length: 13 residues. Germline CDR1 and CDR2: SEHNR and FQNEAQ (reference sequence). The V and J ends lost 2 bases and 10 bases, in that order; junction bases with no gene match: 5.

This clone came up a few times. The V call is TRBV4-2, the J call TRBJ2-1; 9 bases are shared with TRBD2. The length of the CDR3 is 16 residues. After removal of 2 bases from V and 5 bases from J, the junction contained 7 bases not matched to a gene. Germline loops: CDR1 LGHNA, CDR2 YNFKEQ. This chain's CDR3 is CASSQSPSGTHNEQFF. The CDR3 DNA reads TGTGCCAGCAGCCAAAGCCCTAGCGGGACCCACAATGAGCAGTTCTTC.

Only one count was recorded for this clone. The rearrangement joins TRBV10-3 to TRBJ1-4; D not certain. With 0 bases removed from V and 0 bases from J, the gap between germline ends came to 8 bases. From germline, CDR1 is ENHRY and CDR2 SYGVKD. There are 16 residues in the CDR3. CDR3 loop: CAISESFLATNEKLFF. The CDR3 nucleotides read TGTGCCATCAGTGAGTCGTTCCTCGCAACTAATGAAAAACTGTTTTTT.

This clone was seen a few times. V gene TRBV7-2 combines with J gene TRBJ1-5; D is unclear. The CDR3 covers 13 residues. The germline gives CDR1 SGHTA, CDR2 FQGNSA. The ends were cut back, 2 bases at V and 3 bases at J, with 5 bases in the middle. For the CDR3, the DNA is TGTGCCAGCAGCTTACAGAACAATCAGCCCCAGCATTTT. Translating gives CASSLQNNQPQHF.

The chain recombines TRBV7-6 with TRBJ2-7; possibly TRBD1 for D (5 bases). The CDR3 loop spans 15 amino acids. Per the germline V gene, CDR1 is SGHVS and CDR2 is FNYEAQ. V lost 1 base and J 2 bases, leaving 12 bases between the germline ends. The DNA of the CDR3 is TGTGCCAGCAGCTTAGTAACAGGTTCACCCTACGAGCAGTACTTC. It codes for CASSLVTGSPYEQYF.

The V call is TRBV7-2, the J call TRBJ2-2; weak D call: TRBD1 (6 bases). Looked up from germline, CDR1 is SGHTA and CDR2 is FQGNSA. Trimming took off 2 bases at V and 1 base at J, with 14 bases between the two ends. This CDR3 contains 17 residues. The CDR3 sequence is CASSLRVWTVNTGELFF. The CDR3 bases are TGTGCCAGCAGCTTAAGGGTTTGGACAGTGAACACCGGGGAGCTGTTTTTT.

The V and J genes are TRBV29-1 and TRBJ1-2; 7 bases map to TRBD1. With 7 bases clipped from V and 7 bases from J, the junction kept 6 bases outside the gene matches. The CDR3 covers 11 residues. Germline CDR1 is SQVTM and CDR2 is ANQGSEA. Here the CDR3 DNA reads TGCAGCGCTGGAGACAGGGCTGGCTACACCTTC. It is translated as CSAGDRAGYTF.

A word on this clone: Mismatch with germline at one junction end may stem from a read error. The chain uses TRBV4-1 and TRBJ2-7; TRBD2 matches 7 bases. CDR3 length equals 15 residues. Looked up from germline, CDR1 is MGHRA and CDR2 is YSYEKL. Here the CDR3 reads CASSQGEAGPYEQYF. The CDR3 DNA sequence: TGCGCCAGCAGTCAAGGGGAAGCGGGACCCTACGAGCAGTACTTC.

This clone was seen a few times. The chain joins TRBV12-5 to TRBJ1-4; possibly TRBD1 for D (6 bases). V dropped 6 bases and J dropped 1 base, with 15 bases sitting between them. Germline V gene lookup returns CDR1 LGHNT and CDR2 FRNRAP. The length of the CDR3 is 16 residues. DNA of the CDR3: TGTGCTAGTGGCCTTCGAGCGACAGGAACTAATGAAAAACTGTTTTTT. It specifies CASGLRATGTNEKLFF.

The V call is TRBV7-9, the J call TRBJ1-5, with TRBD1 identical over 12 bases. Germline V gene lookup returns CDR1 SEHNR and CDR2 FQNEAQ (reference sequence). The CDR3 covers 16 residues. V lost 3 bases to trimming and J lost 6 bases; unmatched junction nucleotides: 6. Written as DNA, the CDR3 is TGTGCCAGCAGCTTGACCGGGACAGGGGGCAGTCAGCCCCAGCATTTT. Protein sequence: CASSLTGTGGSQPQHF.

The chain employs TRBV7-9 and TRBJ2-3; 7 bases fit TRBD2. Germline loops: CDR1 SEHNR, CDR2 FQNEAQ (reference sequence). There are 15 residues in the CDR3. Unmatched junction bases numbered 5, after V lost 3 bases and J lost 2 bases. CDR3 DNA: TGTGCCAGCAGCTTTATCGGGGGGAACACAGATACGCAGTATTTT. Translation: CASSFIGGNTDTQYF.

The V call is TRBV27, the J call TRBJ2-1, with TRBD2 as a possible D gene (5 bases). The germline gives CDR1 MNHEY, CDR2 SMNVEV (reference sequence). This CDR3 spans 13 amino acids. Trimming pared 6 bases from V and 8 bases from J, leaving 14 bases between. This CDR3 reads CASSPTVEDEQFF. Here the CDR3 DNA reads TGTGCCAGCAGCCCCACTGTGGAGGATGAGCAGTTCTTC.

The chain combines TRBV28 with TRBJ1-1; unclear D gene. The V and J ends lost 3 bases and 10 bases respectively, with 12 bases between them. The CDR3 runs to 12 residues. From germline, CDR1 is MDHEN and CDR2 SYDVKM. The chain's CDR3 is CASSFPVSGAFF. For the CDR3, the DNA is TGTGCCAGCAGTTTCCCTGTGAGCGGAGCTTTCTTT.

This chain joins TRBV4-1 and TRBJ2-3, with a possible D match to TRBD2 (7 bases). The V end lost 4 bases, the J end lost 3 bases, and 17 bases lay between the germline ends. The CDR3 sequence is 16 residues long. Per the germline V gene, CDR1 is MGHRA and CDR2 is YSYEKL. For the CDR3, the DNA is TGCGCCAGCAGCCCCTGGGGGCGGGAGATAACAGATACGCAGTATTTT. Amino acid sequence: CASSPWGREITDTQYF.

About this clone itself: A read error may produce the germline difference seen at one junction end. The rearrangement uses TRBV5-1 and TRBJ2-3, with D possibly being TRBD2 (5 bases). The germline gives CDR1 SGHRS, CDR2 YFSETQ. The CDR3 consists of 14 residues. The CDR3 loop reads CASSLAASRDTQYF. In nucleotides, the CDR3 is TGCGCCAGCAGCTTGGCCGCTAGCAGAGATACGCAGTATTTT.

V is TRBV5-4 and J is TRBJ1-1; D uncertain. Trimming removed 0 bases from V and 0 bases from J, with 9 bases in between. Germline V gene sequence: CDR1 SGHNT, CDR2 YYREEE (reference sequence). This CDR3 is 15 amino acids long. CDR3 amino acids: CASSLGNRLNTEAFF. CDR3 sequence (DNA): TGTGCCAGCAGCTTGGGTAACAGATTGAACACTGAAGCTTTCTTT.

This chain links TRBV15 with TRBJ2-1; 10 positions match TRBD1. The V gene's germline CDR1 is LNHNV and CDR2 YYDKDF (reference sequence). The CDR3 sequence is 14 residues long. V lost 8 bases and J lost 8; bases outside the gene matches: 9. The CDR3 is CATLGTGVSDEQFF. CDR3 DNA: TGTGCCACCTTGGGGACAGGGGTATCAGATGAGCAGTTCTTC.

V is TRBV5-4 and J is TRBJ2-2, with D uncertain. Germline V CDR1 and CDR2: SGHNT, YYREEE (reference sequence). Trimming cost V 0 bases and J 7 bases, with 4 bases left between them. This CDR3 has 12 amino acids. For the CDR3, the DNA is TGTGCCAGCAGCTTGGGGCTCGGGGAGCTGTTTTTT. This translates into CASSLGLGELFF.

This chain connects TRBV18 to TRBJ2-2, with D hard to call. Germline V lookup: CDR1 KGHSH, CDR2 LQKENI. The CDR3 is 15 residues long. V shed 1 base and J shed 3 bases, with 9 bases lying between them. DNA of the CDR3: TGTGCCAGCTCACCACGAAACACAGACACCGGGGAGCTGTTTTTT. Translating gives CASSPRNTDTGELFF. The full variable domain, rest sourced from reference TRBV18 and TRBJ2-2, is NAGVMQNPRHLVRRRGQEARLRCSPMKGHSHVYWYRQLPEEGLKFMVYLQKENIIDESGMPKERFSAEFPKEGPSILRIQQVVRGDSAAYFCASSPRNTDTGELFFGEGSRLTVL.

This chain links TRBV7-9 with TRBJ1-1; D is uncertain. The V end lost 0 bases, the J end lost 1 base, and 3 bases lay between the germline ends. The length of the CDR3 is 13 residues. CDR1 SEHNR and CDR2 FQNEAQ come from the germline V gene (reference sequence). CDR3 nucleotide sequence: TGTGCCAGCAGCTTAGCAGCGAACACTGAAGCTTTCTTT. It specifies CASSLAANTEAFF.

The genes are TRBV11-3 and TRBJ2-7, with 7 bases that match TRBD2. Germline V CDR1 and CDR2: SGHNT, YENEEA. Trimming at V came to 7 bases and at J to 3 bases, leaving 9 bases not matched to a gene. This CDR3 has 14 amino acids. CDR3 loop: CASKKGRGSYEQYF. The CDR3 DNA reads as TGTGCCAGCAAAAAAGGCCGCGGGAGCTACGAGCAGTACTTC.

The gene calls are TRBV29-1 and TRBJ2-1; no reliable D call. The CDR3 loop spans 13 amino acids. The ends were cut back, 2 bases at V and 6 bases at J, with 11 bases in the middle. Germline CDR1 and CDR2: SQVTM and ANQGSEA. CDR3 sequence: CSVEKLAVNEQFF. The CDR3 coding sequence is TGCAGCGTTGAAAAGTTGGCCGTCAATGAGCAGTTCTTC.

This chain joins TRBV7-2 and TRBJ2-7; no definite D call. This CDR3 spans 16 amino acids. Trimming pared 5 bases from V and 2 bases from J, leaving 19 bases between. Looked up from germline, CDR1 is SGHTA and CDR2 is FQGNSA. The chain's CDR3 is CASSKSPDGFAYEQYF. The CDR3 DNA is TGTGCCAGCAGCAAGAGTCCCGACGGGTTTGCCTACGAGCAGTACTTC.

V is TRBV5-4 and J is TRBJ1-6; 9 nucleotides align to TRBD1. The J segment lost 7 bases and the V segment lost 9 bases, leaving 2 bases of the junction unmatched. CDR1 and CDR2 from the germline V gene are SGHNT and YYREEE (reference sequence). The CDR3 is 12 residues long. The CDR3 reads CAIQGANSPLHF. Written as DNA, the CDR3 is TGTGCCATACAGGGGGCGAATTCACCCCTCCACTTT.

The chain carries TRBV7-8 and TRBJ1-3, with TRBD1 identical over 7 bases. Germline CDR1 SGHVS, CDR2 FQNEAQ. This CDR3 has 15 amino acids. With 2 bases clipped from V and 3 bases from J, the junction kept 4 bases outside the gene matches. CDR3 region: CASSLITGVGNTIYF. In DNA form, the CDR3 reads TGTGCCAGCAGCTTAATTACAGGGGTTGGAAACACCATATATTTT.

The J gene is TRBJ2-1, the V gene TRBV6-4; D is possibly TRBD2 (6 bases). V was clipped by 0 bases and J by 10 bases, with 13 bases between them. Germline lookup yields CDR1 MRHNA and CDR2 SNTAGT. CDR3 length: 14 amino acids. The CDR3 here is CASSDSPSDEEQFF. Written as DNA, the CDR3 is TGTGCCAGCAGTGACTCGCCTAGCGACGAAGAGCAGTTCTTC.

The gene calls are TRBV11-3 and TRBJ2-5; TRBD1 aligns across 7 bases. CDR1 is SGHNT and CDR2 is YENEEA in the germline V gene. V dropped 8 bases and J dropped 5; count of bases not matched to a gene: 14. This CDR3 has 15 amino acids. CDR3 amino acids: CASFNRDSERETQYF. CDR3 DNA sequence: TGTGCCAGCTTTAACCGGGACAGTGAAAGGGAGACCCAGTACTTC.